The sequence of this T cell receptor beta chain was determined in a study of tumor-infiltrating lymphocytes in primary liver carcinoma. Findings of the study overall: Present in all five tumor regions were only about 7-25% of the top clones.

Unsorted bulk tissue (roughly 19-31 mg) underwent RNA and DNA co-extraction. Patients underwent surgical resection for primary liver carcinoma. Treatment-naive at the time, the patients had chronic HBV infection. TCR beta cDNA was reverse-transcribed from about 500 ng of total RNA. The reaction used a constant-region primer and ProtoScript II reverse transcriptase. Amplification in three nested multiplex PCR rounds with slightly modified ARM-PCR gave rise to TCR beta libraries. It was with TRBV1-TRBV30 forward primers and a C-beta reverse primer that the first two PCR rounds were run, at about 9 cycles each. TCRdb fed the multiplex PCR reads into MiXCR, producing one record per CDR3 protein. The repertoire holds around 54,000 distinct CDR3 sequences, with about 73% as singletons. This CDR3 region has 15 residues. The V end was cut by 8 bases, the J end by 1 base, with 18 bases between. As regards this clonotype: Its antigen is still unknown.

The V gene is TRBV12-3 or TRBV12-4, the J gene TRBJ2-7; maybe TRBD2 (6 bases). The source of this sequence is a man aged 35-49 years with primary liver carcinoma and hepatitis B virus infection. The specimen was liver tumor tissue from sampling region 2. As to subset: tumor region T2, inferior pole. The chain's CDR3 is CASCVPIGGSYEQYF. The DNA for the CDR3 is TGTGCCAGCTGTGTCCCTATTGGGGGGTCCTACGAGCAGTACTTC.